This T cell receptor beta chain was obtained from a study of response to subunit inactivated influenza vaccine. Trimming left V 4 bases short and J 5 bases short, with 15 bases between. The CDR3 contains 13 residues. Germline V gene data show CDR1 as SQVTM and CDR2 as ANQGSEA. Using its own MiXCR run on the RT-PCR reads, TCRdb lists one record per CDR3 protein. The table shows about 520,000 distinct CDR3 sequences, with more than 7% occurring only once. This specimen consisted of PBMCs from blood, obtained approximately 25 months after vaccination. This TCR derives from a man between 50 and 70 years old who received an inactivated influenza vaccine. The genes are TRBV29-1 and TRBJ2-7; D might be TRBD2 (5 bases). CDR3 sequence reads: CSVGGSTAHEQYF. The DNA for the CDR3 is TGCAGCGTTGGAGGGAGTACCGCCCACGAGCAGTACTTC.